Listed here are 20 T cell receptor beta chains from one sample, sequenced in a study of shared clonotypes between healthy human individuals. Some clones are missing from TCRdb's copy, which holds only in-frame ones; the method was immunoSEQ multiplex PCR. The sample records approximately 2.1 million clones, 80% to 95% being singletons. Source material: naive CD4+ T cells from PBMCs. Subset: CD45RA+ positively selected. The receptors here all came from a young man in good health. Some clones in this sample may be carry-over from other donors' samples.

About this clone itself: This sample includes further DNA sequences coding for the same CDR3. J is TRBJ2-7 and V is TRBV18; D ambiguous. The CDR3 is 13 residues long. Deletions cut 3 bases from V and 0 bases from J, with 6 bases between. Per germline, CDR1 KGHSH and CDR2 LQKENI. The CDR3 protein is CASSPPSSYEQYF. CDR3 in DNA: TGTGCCAGCTCACCCCCGAGCTCCTACGAGCAGTACTTC.

This chain uses TRBV7-2 with TRBJ1-1, with 7 bases fitting TRBD1. With 5 bases clipped from V and 1 base from J, the junction kept 4 bases outside the gene matches. The CDR3 consists of 14 residues. Germline V gene data show CDR1 as SGHTA and CDR2 as FQGNSA. CDR3 sequence: CASSTGTANTEAFF. The CDR3 DNA sequence: TGTGCCAGCAGCACGGGGACAGCGAACACTGAAGCTTTCTTT.

The chain links TRBV28 to TRBJ2-7; D remains unclear. V gave up 8 bases and J gave up 3 bases, with 20 bases separating them. Looked up from germline, CDR1 is MDHEN and CDR2 is SYDVKM. This CDR3 region has 15 residues. The CDR3 reads CASGPPPPPYYEQYF. CDR3 DNA: TGTGCCAGCGGTCCCCCCCCGCCCCCATACTACGAGCAGTACTTC.

The rearrangement links TRBV4-3 to TRBJ2-5; D tentatively reads TRBD1 or TRBD2 (5 bases each). The DNA end favors TRBJ2-7, so the J call may be wrong. In germline, CDR1 is LGHNA, CDR2 YSLEER. CDR3 length: 18 residues. CDR3 in DNA: TGCGCCAGCAGCCAAGAAAGTTGGACGAGAGGGGATTCCTACGAGCAGTACTTC. Translated: CASSQESWTRGDSYEQYF.

This chain uses TRBV7-9 with TRBJ2-7; TRBD1 matches at 11 bases. The CDR3 runs to 17 residues. J was trimmed by 7 bases and V by 1 base; bases with no gene match: 12. Germline CDR1 reads SEHNR; CDR2 reads FQNEAQ (reference sequence). CDR3 bases: TGTGCCAGCAGCTTAGGAGGGTGGACAGGGGGCCCCGGGGAGCAGTACTTC. It specifies CASSLGGWTGGPGEQYF.

The V gene is TRBV7-2, the J gene TRBJ2-5, with 9 bases identical to TRBD2. Germline CDR1 reads SGHTA; CDR2 reads FQGNSA. The CDR3 length is 16 residues. V lost 1 base to trimming and J lost 5 bases; unmatched junction nucleotides: 8. CDR3 region: CASSLGLAGIRETQYF. In nucleotides, the CDR3 is TGTGCCAGCAGCTTAGGGCTAGCGGGAATTAGGGAGACCCAGTACTTC.

The chain recombines TRBV28 with TRBJ1-5; TRBD1 aligns across 8 bases. The CDR3 covers 15 residues. With 5 bases clipped from V and 6 bases from J, the junction kept 9 bases outside the gene matches. In germline, CDR1 is MDHEN, CDR2 SYDVKM. Here the CDR3 reads CASSRAGTGLQPQHF. CDR3 nucleotides: TGTGCCAGCAGTCGGGCGGGGACAGGTCTTCAGCCCCAGCATTTT.

The chain has TRBV5-1 and TRBJ2-7; D remains ambiguous. Between the trimmed V and J ends, which lost 0 bases and 0 bases, there was a span of 10 bases. Germline CDR1 and CDR2: SGHRS and YFSETQ. CDR3 length: 15 residues. The CDR3 sequence is CASSLEGQSSYEQYF. The CDR3 DNA follows: TGCGCCAGCAGCTTGGAGGGCCAGAGCTCCTACGAGCAGTACTTC.

The rearrangement uses TRBV27 and TRBJ1-4; 8 bases map to TRBD1. This CDR3 is 14 amino acids long. Germline V gene sequence: CDR1 MNHEY, CDR2 SMNVEV (reference sequence). V was pared by 4 bases and J by 5 bases, with 3 bases of the junction left unmatched. CDR3 nucleotides: TGTGCCAGCAGTTCCTGGACAGGGAATGAAAAACTGTTTTTT. Protein: CASSSWTGNEKLFF.

The chain has TRBV28 and TRBJ1-3, with D possibly being TRBD1 (6 bases). This CDR3 comprises 17 residues. The V gene's germline CDR1 is MDHEN and CDR2 SYDVKM. Trimming stripped 3 bases from V and 0 bases from J, with 15 bases between. CDR3 sequence reads: CASSLSPGDSSGNTIYF. CDR3 nucleotide sequence: TGTGCCAGCAGTTTGAGTCCAGGGGATTCCTCTGGAAACACCATATATTTT.

This chain links TRBV28 with TRBJ2-7; 9 nucleotides agree with TRBD2. Germline values: CDR1 MDHEN, CDR2 SYDVKM. This CDR3 contains 16 residues. V was pared by 3 bases and J by 6 bases, with 12 bases of the junction left unmatched. The CDR3 loop is CASSLFRASGNVEQYF. For the CDR3, the DNA is TGTGCCAGCAGTTTGTTCAGAGCTAGCGGGAATGTCGAGCAGTACTTC.

The chain uses TRBV7-2 and TRBJ2-3; 7 positions match TRBD2. This CDR3 spans 16 amino acids. Germline V CDR1 and CDR2: SGHTA, FQGNSA. The ends lost 3 bases at V and 0 bases at J; junction bases unmatched: 6. As DNA, the CDR3 is TGTGCCAGCAGCTTGGCCCCTAGCGGAAGCACAGATACGCAGTATTTT. Its protein is CASSLAPSGSTDTQYF.

This chain uses TRBV19 with TRBJ1-1, with TRBD1 matching over 12 bases. Looked up from germline, CDR1 is LNHDA and CDR2 is SQIVND (reference sequence). The CDR3 consists of 17 residues. After removal of 3 bases from V and 4 bases from J, the junction contained 9 bases not matched to a gene. The CDR3 protein is CASSIGTGGGTGTEAFF. The CDR3 DNA is TGTGCCAGTAGTATCGGGACAGGGGGCGGAACGGGCACTGAAGCTTTCTTT.

Of note for this clone: At one end, the junction sequence differs from germline, possibly due to a read error. J is TRBJ2-1 and V is TRBV7-8; 10 bases are a match to TRBD1. This CDR3 contains 15 residues. The V gene's germline CDR1 is SGHVS and CDR2 FQNEAQ. CDR3 region: CASSFYDRGPNGQFF. For the CDR3, the DNA is TGTGCCAGCAGCTTTTATGACAGGGGGCCCAATGGGCAGTTCTTC.

The chain is built from TRBV28 and TRBJ1-1, with D tentatively TRBD1 (5 bases). Per the germline V gene, CDR1 is MDHEN and CDR2 is SYDVKM. The CDR3 runs 18 residues. With 5 bases removed from V and 1 base from J, the gap between germline ends came to 23 bases. The CDR3 here is CASSRQGRMVYRNTEAFF. CDR3 nucleotides: TGTGCCAGCAGTCGGCAGGGACGAATGGTCTATAGGAACACTGAAGCTTTCTTT.

The CDR3 loop reads CATSSGGTSSYEQYF. CDR3 sequence (DNA): TGTGCCACCAGCAGTGGAGGGACTAGCTCCTACGAGCAGTACTTC. The chain links TRBV15 to TRBJ2-7; 8 bases are a match to TRBD2. The trim removed 3 bases at V and 0 bases at J, leaving 4 bases unmatched. Germline V lookup: CDR1 LNHNV, CDR2 YYDKDF (reference sequence). This CDR3 is 15 amino acids long.

This chain joins TRBV2 and TRBJ2-1; 11 bases match TRBD2. The CDR3 is made up of 14 amino acids. The junction had 1 base not matched to a gene; V was cut back by 5 bases and J by 4 bases. Germline CDR1 and CDR2: SNHLY and FYNNEI. This chain's CDR3 is CASSRLAGYNEQFF. CDR3 DNA sequence: TGTGCCAGCAGTAGACTAGCGGGGTACAATGAGCAGTTCTTC.

The gene calls are TRBV5-1 and TRBJ2-5; 9 bases line up with TRBD2. Trimming at V came to 6 bases and at J to 0 bases, leaving 3 bases not matched to a gene. CDR3 length equals 14 residues. Germline CDR1 and CDR2: SGHRS and YFSETQ. The CDR3 DNA reads as TGCGCCAGCACGACTAGCGGTTACCAAGAGACCCAGTACTTC. As protein: CASTTSGYQETQYF.

This clone appeared a single time. The chain has TRBV5-6 and TRBJ2-3; D is undetermined. The V end lost 0 bases, the J end lost 0 bases, and 8 bases lay between the germline ends. Looked up from germline, CDR1 is SGHDT and CDR2 is YYEEEE. CDR3 length: 15 amino acids. The CDR3 DNA reads TGTGCCAGCAGCTTGGTGGGCCTGAGCACAGATACGCAGTATTTT. As protein: CASSLVGLSTDTQYF.

The chain has TRBV5-4 and TRBJ2-3; D remains ambiguous. The CDR3 contains 14 residues. The germline V gene has CDR1 SGHNT and CDR2 YYREEE (reference sequence). The V end was cut by 4 bases, the J end by 2 bases, with 11 bases between. In nucleotides, the CDR3 is TGTGCCAGCAGCCAAGACGGACCCACAGATACGCAGTATTTT. Translated, it gives CASSQDGPTDTQYF.